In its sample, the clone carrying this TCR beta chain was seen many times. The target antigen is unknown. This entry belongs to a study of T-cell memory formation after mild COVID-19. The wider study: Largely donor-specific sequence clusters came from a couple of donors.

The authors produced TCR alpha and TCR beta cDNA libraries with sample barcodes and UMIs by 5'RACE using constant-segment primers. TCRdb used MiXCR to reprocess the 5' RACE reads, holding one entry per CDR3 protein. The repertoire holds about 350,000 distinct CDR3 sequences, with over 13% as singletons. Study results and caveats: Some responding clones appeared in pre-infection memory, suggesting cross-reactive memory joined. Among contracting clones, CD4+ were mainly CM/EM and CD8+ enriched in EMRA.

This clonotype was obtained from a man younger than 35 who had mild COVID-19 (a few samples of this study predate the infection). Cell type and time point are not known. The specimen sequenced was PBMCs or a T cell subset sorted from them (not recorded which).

The CDR3: CSATPPDLSRTQYF. The CDR3 region has the DNA TGCAGTGCGACCCCCCCCGACTTATCTCGTACGCAGTATTTT. The chain combines TRBV20-1 with TRBJ2-3; D is undetermined. CDR3 length equals 14 residues. Germline V gene lookup returns CDR1 DFQATT and CDR2 SNEGSKA (reference sequence). The ends were cut back, 6 bases at V and 8 bases at J, with 21 bases in the middle.